The clone carrying this TCR beta chain appeared a few times. Antigen specificity is unknown. These data belong to a study of cytomegalovirus exposure and HLA in healthy donors. Study-level points and caveats: Later analysis suggested most CMV-associated TCR beta chains were HLA-restricted. Later on, an analysis tied approximately 17,000 TCR beta sequences to HLA alleles at 0.05 false discovery rate. TCR beta chain V- and J-gene trimming was linked, in a later analysis, to a missense variant in DCLRE1C.

CDR1 and CDR2 from the germline V gene are MDHEN and SYDVKM. V was trimmed by 7 bases and J by 0 bases, leaving 15 bases between them. The CDR3 loop spans 15 amino acids. 13 Jbeta primers and 60 Vbeta primers were used for the PCR. The data were produced by immunoSEQ multiplex PCR, yet TCRdb's version contains in-frame clones alone and is incomplete. The sample has approximately 170,000 clones; roughly four fifths are singletons. The source of this sequence is a man aged 35 to 55 in good health and CMV-seronegative. V is TRBV28 and J is TRBJ1-1; no clear D. Source material: PBMCs. This CDR3 is CASIFGEPMNTEAFF. The CDR3 DNA sequence: TGTGCCAGCATCTTCGGGGAGCCGATGAACACTGAAGCTTTCTTT.